The clone carrying this T cell receptor beta chain was seen only a few times. Seattle's enrolled individuals joined amid active infection and were then monitored longitudinally. This record comes from a study of blood T cell repertoires in COVID-19. Looking at the study overall: There were acute and convalescent COVID-19 samples, and they came from the United States, Italy and Spain. T cells, B-cell-depleted T cells, or PBMCs provided the cDNA or gDNA that served as material.

With V trimmed by 4 bases and J by 2 bases, 17 bases remained unmatched. This CDR3 is built from 20 residues. Germline CDR1 ENHRY, CDR2 SYGVKD. Per the authors' pipeline: It was from reference gene primer amplification that nucleated cell counts were estimated. Some clones are missing from TCRdb's copy, which holds only in-frame ones; the method was immunoSEQ multiplex PCR. V and J calls and clone size come straight from that table; D and trimming were deduced from the DNA. The profile shows under 250,000 clones, just under 90% of them singletons. The TCR was taken from a young man with COVID-19, enrolled during active disease. Source material: peripheral blood. The chain couples TRBV10-3 to TRBJ1-2; 12 positions match TRBD1. CDR3 protein: CAISGSGQTGTGGSNYGYTF. CDR3 nucleotides: TGTGCCATCAGTGGGTCGGGACAGACCGGGACAGGGGGCTCGAACTATGGCTACACCTTC.